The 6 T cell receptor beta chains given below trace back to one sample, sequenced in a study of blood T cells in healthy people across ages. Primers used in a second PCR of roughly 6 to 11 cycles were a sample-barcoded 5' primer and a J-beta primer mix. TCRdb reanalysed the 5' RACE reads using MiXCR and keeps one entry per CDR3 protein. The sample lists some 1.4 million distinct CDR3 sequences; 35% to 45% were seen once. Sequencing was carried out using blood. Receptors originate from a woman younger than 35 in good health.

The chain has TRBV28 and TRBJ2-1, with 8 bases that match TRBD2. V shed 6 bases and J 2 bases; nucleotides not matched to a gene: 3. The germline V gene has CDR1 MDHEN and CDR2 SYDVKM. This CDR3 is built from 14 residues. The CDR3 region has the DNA TGTGCCAGCAGACGGGGGGGCCCCTACAATGAGCAGTTCTTC. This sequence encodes CASRRGGPYNEQFF.

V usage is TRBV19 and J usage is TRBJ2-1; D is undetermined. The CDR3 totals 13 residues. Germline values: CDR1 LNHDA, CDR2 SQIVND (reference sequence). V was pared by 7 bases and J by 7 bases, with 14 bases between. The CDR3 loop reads CASISGARNEQFF. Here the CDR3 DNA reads TGTGCCAGTATCTCTGGAGCAAGGAATGAGCAGTTCTTC. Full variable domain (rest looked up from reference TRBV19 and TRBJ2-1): DGGITQSPKYLFRKEGQNVTLSCEQNLNHDAMYWYRQDPGQGLRLIYYSQIVNDFQKGDIAEGYSVSREKKESFPLTVTSAQKNPTAFYLCASISGARNEQFFGPGTRLTVL.

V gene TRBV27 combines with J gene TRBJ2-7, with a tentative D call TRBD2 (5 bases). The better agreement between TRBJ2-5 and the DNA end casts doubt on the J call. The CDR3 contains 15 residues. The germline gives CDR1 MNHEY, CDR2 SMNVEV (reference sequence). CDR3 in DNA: TGTGCCAGCAGTTTTGTACTAGGCCCCCGGGAGACCCAGTACTTC. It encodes CASSFVLGPRETQYF.

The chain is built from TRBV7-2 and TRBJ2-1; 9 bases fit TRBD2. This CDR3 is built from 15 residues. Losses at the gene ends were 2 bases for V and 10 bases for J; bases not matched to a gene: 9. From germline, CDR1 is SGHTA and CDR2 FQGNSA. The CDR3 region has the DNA TGTGCCAGCAGCTTACAGGAAGCGGGAGGCTACGAGCAGTTCTTC. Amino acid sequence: CASSLQEAGGYEQFF.

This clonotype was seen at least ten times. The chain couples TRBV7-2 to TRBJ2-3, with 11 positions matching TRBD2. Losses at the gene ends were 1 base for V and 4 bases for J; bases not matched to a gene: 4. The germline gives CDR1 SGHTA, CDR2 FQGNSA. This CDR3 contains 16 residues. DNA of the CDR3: TGTGCCAGCAGCTTAGTGAAGGGACTAGCGGCAGATACGCAGTATTTT. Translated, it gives CASSLVKGLAADTQYF.

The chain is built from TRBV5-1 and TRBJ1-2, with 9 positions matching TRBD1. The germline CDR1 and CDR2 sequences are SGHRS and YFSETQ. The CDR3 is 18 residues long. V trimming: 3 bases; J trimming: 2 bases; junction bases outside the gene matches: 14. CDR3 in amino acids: CASSWGYGDRGMNYGYTF. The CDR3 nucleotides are TGCGCCAGCAGCTGGGGATACGGTGACAGGGGGATGAACTATGGCTACACCTTC.